This T cell receptor beta chain was profiled in a study of T-cell memory formation after mild COVID-19. Each CDR3 protein is one row after TCRdb ran MiXCR on the 5' RACE reads. In the table there are 300,000 or so distinct CDR3 sequences, about 15% of which are singletons. This clonotype has more than one count but fewer than ten. CDR1 and CDR2 from the germline V gene are SGHTA and FQGNSA. V was clipped by 5 bases and J by 5 bases, with 12 bases between them. There are 13 residues in the CDR3. The chain has TRBV7-2 and TRBJ1-1; unclear D gene. Sequenced material: PBMCs or a T cell subset sorted from them (not recorded which). The TCR was taken from a man between 18 and 29 years old who had mild COVID-19 (a few samples of this study predate the infection). Cell type and time point are not known. CDR3 region: CASSRGKSTEAFF. The CDR3 DNA reads as TGTGCCAGCAGCCGAGGGAAATCAACTGAAGCTTTCTTT.